This T cell receptor (beta chain) is from a study of blood T cell repertoires in COVID-19. In germline, CDR1 is SGHRS, CDR2 YFSETQ. The CDR3 has 17 residues. The V and J ends lost 0 bases and 0 bases, in that order; junction bases with no gene match: 5. Method: immunoSEQ multiplex PCR; TCRdb's copy keeps in-frame clones and lacks some. In the table there are approximately 300,000 clones, roughly 85% of which are singletons. This chain connects TRBV5-1 to TRBJ1-1, with TRBD1 matching 10 bases. This TCR was sampled from a woman in her twenties or thirties who had been exposed to COVID-19. What was sequenced was PBMCs or T cells enriched from blood (not recorded which). The CDR3 bases are TGCGCCAGCAGCTTGGGACAGGGGGCGCGGATGAACACTGAAGCTTTCTTT. Protein sequence: CASSLGQGARMNTEAFF.